What follows are 2 T cell receptor beta chains derived from one specimen sequenced in a study of T cell responses to AZD1222 COVID-19 vaccine. Produced via immunoSEQ multiplex PCR; TCRdb's table is partial and in-frame only. This sample carries approximately 85,000 clones, 80% to 90% of them seen once, and the ten largest clones take roughly 7.5%. Source: peripheral blood, taken on day 0 of AZD1222 vaccination. These TCRs come from an adult in good health.

The chain is built from TRBV27 and TRBJ1-1; D perhaps matches TRBD1 (5 bases). The CDR3 runs to 16 residues. The V and J ends lost 5 bases and 4 bases respectively, with 20 bases between them. CDR1 and CDR2 (germline): MNHEY, SMNVEV (reference sequence). The CDR3 region has the DNA TGTGCCAGCAGTACTACCCCTAGGGGCAGGTTCACTGAAGCTTTCTTT. Translated: CASSTTPRGRFTEAFF.

V and J are TRBV30 and TRBJ1-5; unclear D gene. From germline, CDR1 is GTSNPN and CDR2 SVGIG (reference sequence). The CDR3 is 15 amino acids. Deletions cut 0 bases from V and 2 bases from J, with 11 bases between. For the CDR3, the DNA is TGTGCCTGGAGTGTAACGGGGTTTGGCAATCAGCCCCAGCATTTT. Residues: CAWSVTGFGNQPQHF. Full variable domain (outside the CDR3, taken from reference TRBV30 and TRBJ1-5): SQTIHQWPATLVQPVGSPLSLECTVEGTSNPNLYWYRQAAGRGLQLLFYSVGIGQISSEVPQNLSASRPQDRQFILSSKKLLLSDSGFYLCAWSVTGFGNQPQHFGDGTRLSIL.